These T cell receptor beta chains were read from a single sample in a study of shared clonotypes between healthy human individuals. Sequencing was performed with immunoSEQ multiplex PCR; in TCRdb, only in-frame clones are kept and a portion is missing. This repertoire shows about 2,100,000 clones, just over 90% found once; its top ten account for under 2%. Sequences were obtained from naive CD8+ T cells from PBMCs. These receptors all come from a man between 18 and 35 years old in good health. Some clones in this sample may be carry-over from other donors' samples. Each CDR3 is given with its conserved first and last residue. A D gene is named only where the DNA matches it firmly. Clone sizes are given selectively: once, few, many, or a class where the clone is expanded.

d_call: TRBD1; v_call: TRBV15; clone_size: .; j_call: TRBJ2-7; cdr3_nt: TGTGCCACCAGCAAGCCGGGACAGCCCTACGAGCAGTACTTC; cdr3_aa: CATSKPGQPYEQYF
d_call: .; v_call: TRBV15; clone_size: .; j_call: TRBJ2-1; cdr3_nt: TGTGCCACCAGCTCAGGTCTGGGGGTTGACAATGAGCAGTTCTTC; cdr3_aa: CATSSGLGVDNEQFF
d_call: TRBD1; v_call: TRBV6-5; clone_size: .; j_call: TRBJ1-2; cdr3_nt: TGTGCCAGCGCGGGTATCACAGGGGATGGCTACACCTTC; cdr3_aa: CASAGITGDGYTF
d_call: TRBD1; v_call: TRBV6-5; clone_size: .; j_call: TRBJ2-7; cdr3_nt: TGTGCCAGCTTACAGGGGGACGAGCAGTACTTC; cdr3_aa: CASLQGDEQYF
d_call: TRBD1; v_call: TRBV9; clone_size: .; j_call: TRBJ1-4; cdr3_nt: TGTGCCAGCACCCCCGGGGGACAGAGTAATGAAAAACTGTTTTTT; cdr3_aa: CASTPGGQSNEKLFF
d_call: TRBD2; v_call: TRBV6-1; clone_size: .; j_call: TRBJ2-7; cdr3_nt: TGTGCCAGCAGTATTACGGGAGGTTGGTCCTACGAGCAGTACTTC; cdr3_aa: CASSITGGWSYEQYF
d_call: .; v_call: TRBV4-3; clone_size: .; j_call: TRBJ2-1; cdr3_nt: TGCGCCAGCAGCCAAGCCCTGGGGACGGCTTACAATGAGCAGTTCTTC; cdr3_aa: CASSQALGTAYNEQFF
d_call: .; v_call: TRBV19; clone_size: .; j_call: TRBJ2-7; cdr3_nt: TGTGCCAGTAGAAAACGGGACGGGACCTACGAGCAGTACTTC; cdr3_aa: CASRKRDGTYEQYF
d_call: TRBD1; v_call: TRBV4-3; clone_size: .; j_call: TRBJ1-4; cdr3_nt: TGCGCCAGCAGCCAGGAGACAGGGGCGGAAAAACTGTTTTTT; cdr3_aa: CASSQETGAEKLFF
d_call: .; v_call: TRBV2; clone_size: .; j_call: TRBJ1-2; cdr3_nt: TGTGCCAGCAGTGAAGCGCCAGGGTGGGGTAACTATGGCTACACCTTC; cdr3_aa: CASSEAPGWGNYGYTF
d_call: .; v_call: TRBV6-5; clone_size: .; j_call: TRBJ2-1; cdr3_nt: TGTGCCAGCAACCTTTACGGGAAGGGCAATGAGCAGTTCTTC; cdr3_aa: CASNLYGKGNEQFF
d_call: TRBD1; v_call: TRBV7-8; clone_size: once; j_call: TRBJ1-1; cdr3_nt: TGTGCCAGCAGCTCGACAGGGGGAGAGGTTACTGAAGCTTTCTTT; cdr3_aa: CASSSTGGEVTEAFF
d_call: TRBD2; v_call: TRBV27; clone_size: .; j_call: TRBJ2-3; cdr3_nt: TGTGCCAGCACTAGGTCTAGCGGGAGCACAGATACGCAGTATTTT; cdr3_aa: CASTRSSGSTDTQYF
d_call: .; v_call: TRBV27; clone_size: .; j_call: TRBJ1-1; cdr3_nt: TGTGCCAGCAGCAATATAAACACTGAAGCTTTCTTT; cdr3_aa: CASSNINTEAFF
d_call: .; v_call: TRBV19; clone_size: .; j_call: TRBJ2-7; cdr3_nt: TGTGCCAGTAGCCCAACGGGTGTAAGCTCCTACGAGCAGTACTTC; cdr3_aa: CASSPTGVSSYEQYF
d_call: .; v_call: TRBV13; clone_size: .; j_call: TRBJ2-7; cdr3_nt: TGTGCCAGCAGCTCCTTAGGGACCTACGAGCAGTACTTC; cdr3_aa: CASSSLGTYEQYF
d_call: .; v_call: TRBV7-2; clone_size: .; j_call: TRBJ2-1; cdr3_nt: TGTGCCAGCTCCCCCCTCGAAGTCCGCTCCTACAATGAGCAGTTCTTC; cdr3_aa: CASSPLEVRSYNEQFF
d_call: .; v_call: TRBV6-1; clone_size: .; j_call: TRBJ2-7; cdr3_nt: TGTGCCAGCAGTGAAAGTGGGCAGGGCTCCTACGAGCAGTACTTC; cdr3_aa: CASSESGQGSYEQYF
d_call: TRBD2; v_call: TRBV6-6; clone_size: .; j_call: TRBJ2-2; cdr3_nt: TGTGCCAGCAGTTACCCCCTTAGCGGGGGCACCGGGGAGCTGTTTTTT; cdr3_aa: CASSYPLSGGTGELFF
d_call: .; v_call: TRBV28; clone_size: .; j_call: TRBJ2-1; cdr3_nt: TGTGCCAGCAGCCCCTTGGGGGTAAGGGCCAATGAGCAGTTCTTC; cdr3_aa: CASSPLGVRANEQFF
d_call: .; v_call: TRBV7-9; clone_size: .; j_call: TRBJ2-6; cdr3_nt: TGTGCCAGCAGCTCCCGAGGGGGGACTGAAACTGGGGCCAACGTCCTGACTTTC; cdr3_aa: CASSSRGGTETGANVLTF
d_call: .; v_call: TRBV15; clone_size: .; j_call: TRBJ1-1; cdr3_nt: TGTGCCACCAGCAATGGCTTCGGCACTGAAGCTTTCTTT; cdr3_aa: CATSNGFGTEAFF
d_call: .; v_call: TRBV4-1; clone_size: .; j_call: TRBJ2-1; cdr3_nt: TGCGCCAGCAGCCAAGATCAGGGGGGCAATGAGCAGTTCTTC; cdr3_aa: CASSQDQGGNEQFF
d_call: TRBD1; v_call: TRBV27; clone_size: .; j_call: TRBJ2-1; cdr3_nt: TGTGCCAGCAGTTTCCGGGACAGGGGCATTTACAATGAGCAGTTCTTC; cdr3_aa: CASSFRDRGIYNEQFF
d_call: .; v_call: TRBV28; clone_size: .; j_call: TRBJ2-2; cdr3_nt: TGTGCCAGCAGTTTATCGGTTACTTGGGATGGCGGGGAGCTGTTTTTT; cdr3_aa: CASSLSVTWDGGELFF
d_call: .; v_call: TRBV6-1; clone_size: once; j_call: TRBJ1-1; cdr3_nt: TGTGCCAGCAGTGCCAGGACACTGAACACTGAAGCTTTCTTT; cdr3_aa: CASSARTLNTEAFF
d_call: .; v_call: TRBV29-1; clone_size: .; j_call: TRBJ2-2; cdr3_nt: TGCAGCGTGCGAGGTGCGGCCGGGGAGCTGTTTTTT; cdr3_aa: CSVRGAAGELFF
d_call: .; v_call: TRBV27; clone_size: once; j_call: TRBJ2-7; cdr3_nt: TGTGCCAGCAGTTTATCTAGGGGAATCGGCGAGCAGTACTTC; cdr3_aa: CASSLSRGIGEQYF
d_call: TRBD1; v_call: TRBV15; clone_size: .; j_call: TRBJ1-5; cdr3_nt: TGTGCCACCAGCAGACCTCCGGGACAGAGACTTGGCAATCAGCCCCAGCATTTT; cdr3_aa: CATSRPPGQRLGNQPQHF
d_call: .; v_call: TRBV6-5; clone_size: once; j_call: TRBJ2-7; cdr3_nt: TGTGCCAGCAGTTACTCGATTTTCTACGAGCAGTACTTC; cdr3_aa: CASSYSIFYEQYF
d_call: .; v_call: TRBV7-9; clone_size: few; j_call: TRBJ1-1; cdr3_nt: TGTGCCAGCAGCTTAGACGCGGTTGAAGCTTTCTTT; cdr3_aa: CASSLDAVEAFF
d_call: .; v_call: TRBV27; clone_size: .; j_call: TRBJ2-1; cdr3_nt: TGTGCCAGCAGCCCGAAACACCCTTACAATGAGCAGTTCTTC; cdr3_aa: CASSPKHPYNEQFF
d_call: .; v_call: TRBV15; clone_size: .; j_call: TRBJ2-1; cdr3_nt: TGTGCCACCAGCCAACGGCCCCTGTCGTACAATGAGCAGTTCTTC; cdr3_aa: CATSQRPLSYNEQFF
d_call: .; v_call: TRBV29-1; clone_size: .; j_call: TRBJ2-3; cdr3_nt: TGCAGCGTTGAAGAATTAGGCCCCACAGATACGCAGTATTTT; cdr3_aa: CSVEELGPTDTQYF
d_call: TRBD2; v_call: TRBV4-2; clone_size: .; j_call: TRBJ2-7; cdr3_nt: TGTGCCAGCAGCCAGTCTAGCGGGAGGTACGACGAGCAGTACTTC; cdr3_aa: CASSQSSGRYDEQYF
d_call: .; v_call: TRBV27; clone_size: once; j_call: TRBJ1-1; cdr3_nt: TGTGCCAGCACCCCTAGGGCGGGCACTGAAGCTTTCTTT; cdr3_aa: CASTPRAGTEAFF
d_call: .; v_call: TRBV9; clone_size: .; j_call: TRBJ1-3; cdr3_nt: TGTGCCAGCAGCTCCTCGGGGGCAGTTGGAAACACCATATATTTT; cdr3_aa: CASSSSGAVGNTIYF
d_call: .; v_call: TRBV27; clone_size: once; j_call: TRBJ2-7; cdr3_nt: TGTGCCAGCAGTTTTAAGGGGGAGCCAGCCTACGAGCAGTACTTC; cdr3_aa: CASSFKGEPAYEQYF
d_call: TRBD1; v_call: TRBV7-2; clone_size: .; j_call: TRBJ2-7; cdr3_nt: TGTGCCAGCAGCTTAGCTGTATACAGGGGCAACGAGCAGTACTTC; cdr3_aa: CASSLAVYRGNEQYF
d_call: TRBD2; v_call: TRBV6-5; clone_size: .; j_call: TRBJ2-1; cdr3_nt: TGTGCCAGCAGTTACCTCCCGGGACTAGCCGGGAATGAGCAGTTCTTC; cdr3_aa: CASSYLPGLAGNEQFF
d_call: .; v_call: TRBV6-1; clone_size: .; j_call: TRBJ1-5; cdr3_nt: TGTGCCAGCAGTGAGCGGTTGGGGGGGGTACGTCAGCCCCAGCATTTT; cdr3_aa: CASSERLGGVRQPQHF
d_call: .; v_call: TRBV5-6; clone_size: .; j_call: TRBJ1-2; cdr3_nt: TGTGCCAGCAGCTTGGAGGACGCATGGTATGGCTACACCTTC; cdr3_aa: CASSLEDAWYGYTF
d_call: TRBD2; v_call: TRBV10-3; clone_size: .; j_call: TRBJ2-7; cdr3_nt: TGTGCCATCAGTGAGTCGGTAGCGGGAGGGCCGTACGAGCAGTACTTC; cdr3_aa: CAISESVAGGPYEQYF
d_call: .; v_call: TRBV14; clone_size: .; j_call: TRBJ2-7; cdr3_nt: TGTGCCAGCAGCCGCTACCCCCGAGGCCCCAGGCCTCTGGAGCAGTACTTC; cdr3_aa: CASSRYPRGPRPLEQYF
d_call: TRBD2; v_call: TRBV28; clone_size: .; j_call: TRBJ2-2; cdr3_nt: TGTGCCAGCAGTCAACTAGCGATCGCGAACACCGGGGAGCTGTTTTTT; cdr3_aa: CASSQLAIANTGELFF
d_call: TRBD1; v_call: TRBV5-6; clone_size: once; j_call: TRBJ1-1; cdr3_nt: TGTGCCAGCAGCTCCGGGACAGGCCCTGAAGCTTTCTTT; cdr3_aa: CASSSGTGPEAFF
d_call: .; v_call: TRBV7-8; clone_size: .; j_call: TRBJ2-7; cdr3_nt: TGTGCCAGCAGCTTAGACGGGATCTCCTACGAGCAGTACTTC; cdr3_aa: CASSLDGISYEQYF
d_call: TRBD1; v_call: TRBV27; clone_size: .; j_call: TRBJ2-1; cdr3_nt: TGTGCCAGCAGTTCAACCCGGGACAGCTACAATGAGCAGTTCTTC; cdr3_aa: CASSSTRDSYNEQFF